One sample yielded the 30 T cell receptor beta chains listed below, sequenced in a study of vaccination and CD4 T cells after COVID-19. Treatment specified: 10-day PBMC culture with coronavirus spike peptide pools or control peptides (ViraFEST assay). The Oncomine TCR Beta short-read assay sequenced DNA from cultured CD4+ T cells. TCRdb re-called the PCR reads with MiXCR, one entry per CDR3 protein. The sample includes 8,500 to 14,000 distinct CDR3 sequences, 25% to 30% of them seen just once. For these TCRs, the target antigens are not known. Sequenced: cultured CD4+ T cells from blood. The source of these receptors is a human donor with COVID-19.

This chain links TRBV12-3 or TRBV12-4 with TRBJ1-3, with D uncertain. This CDR3 has 12 amino acids. Trimming shortened V by 2 bases and J by 1 base, and 0 bases separated the two germline ends. Here the CDR3 reads CASSLSGNTIYF. The CDR3 bases are TGTGCCAGCAGTTTATCTGGAAACACCATATATTTT.

The chain joins TRBV6-1 to TRBJ1-4, with 7 bases that match TRBD1. Germline V lookup: CDR1 MNHNS, CDR2 SASEGT. This CDR3 contains 15 residues. V gave up 5 bases and J gave up 5 bases; unmatched junction bases: 8. CDR3 sequence (DNA): TGTGCCAGCAGTCCCGGGACAGCAATGAATGAAAAACTGTTTTTT. Translated, it gives CASSPGTAMNEKLFF.

This chain connects TRBV6-4 to TRBJ1-6; D remains unclear. This CDR3 is 14 amino acids long. The V end lost 3 bases, the J end lost 3 bases, and 6 bases lay between the germline ends. Germline assignment: CDR1 MRHNA and CDR2 SNTAGT. The CDR3 DNA follows: TGTGCCAGCAGTGAAGGGAGCTATAATTCACCCCTCCACTTT. Its protein product is CASSEGSYNSPLHF.

The chain has TRBV6-1 and TRBJ2-1; 9 bases map to TRBD2. The trim removed 0 bases at V and 2 bases at J, leaving 2 bases unmatched. This CDR3 comprises 16 residues. CDR1 is MNHNS, CDR2 SASEGT, per germline. The CDR3 DNA reads TGTGCCAGCAGTGAAGCGGCGGGGGGGCCCTACAATGAGCAGTTCTTC. Residues: CASSEAAGGPYNEQFF.

This chain links TRBV20-1 with TRBJ2-1, with TRBD1 as a possible D gene (6 bases). The V end lost 0 bases, the J end lost 3 bases, and 9 bases lay between the germline ends. This CDR3 region has 14 residues. CDR1 is DFQATT and CDR2 is SNEGSKA in the germline V gene (reference sequence). In nucleotides, the CDR3 is TGCAGTGCTAGAGATGGGACACACTACAATGAGCAGTTCTTC. Its protein product is CSARDGTHYNEQFF.

This clonotype has just a few counts. CDR3 sequence: CASTERVRQPRYTF. DNA of the CDR3: TGCGCCAGCACCGAAAGGGTTAGACAGCCCCGATACACCTTC. This sequence joins TRBV10-1 and TRBJ1-2; D perhaps matches TRBD1 (5 bases). The CDR3 spans 14 residues. Germline CDR1 reads WNHNN; CDR2 reads SYGVQD (reference sequence). V lost 7 bases, J lost 11 bases, and 23 bases lay in between.

This clonotype showed up just a few times. The V call is TRBV9, the J call TRBJ1-3; D gene unclear. V was trimmed by 0 bases and J by 4 bases, leaving 8 bases between them. Germline CDR1 reads SGDLS; CDR2 reads YYNGEE. CDR3 length: 14 amino acids. CDR3 loop: CASSVEGFGNTIYF. The CDR3 bases are TGTGCCAGCAGCGTAGAAGGGTTCGGAAACACCATATATTTT.

The V and J genes are TRBV12-3 or TRBV12-4 and TRBJ2-7; tentatively, D is TRBD2 (6 bases). The CDR3 runs to 13 residues. The V end was cut by 10 bases, the J end by 3 bases, with 16 bases between. This CDR3 is CATQASGVYEQYF. As DNA, the CDR3 is TGTGCCACCCAGGCATCGGGGGTCTACGAGCAGTACTTC.

This clonotype was seen only a few times. The chain combines TRBV7-3 with TRBJ2-7; D is ambiguous. In germline, CDR1 is SGHTA, CDR2 FQGTGA. V lost 2 bases to trimming and J lost 2 bases, with 10 bases between them. The CDR3 contains 14 residues. CDR3 DNA sequence: TGTGCCAGCAGCTTATACCTGCGGCCCTACGAGCAGTACTTC. This codes for CASSLYLRPYEQYF.

The CDR3 DNA follows: TGTGCCAGCAGTCCCAGGGGGGACACCATATATTTT. Its translation: CASSPRGDTIYF. The chain links TRBV11-2 to TRBJ1-3; TRBD1 agrees at 7 bases. The CDR3 extends over 12 amino acids. CDR1 and CDR2 from the germline V gene are SGHAT and FQNNGV. Trimming removed 6 bases from V and 8 bases from J; junction bases left unmatched: 4.

This clonotype has more than one count but fewer than ten. The chain employs TRBV20-1 and TRBJ1-1, with D tentatively TRBD1 (5 bases). Trimming stripped 8 bases from V and 7 bases from J, with 14 bases between. CDR3 size: 11 residues. CDR1 and CDR2 from the germline V gene are DFQATT and SNEGSKA (reference sequence). The CDR3 spells CSCQGRYEAFF. CDR3 sequence (DNA): TGCAGTTGCCAGGGAAGGTATGAAGCTTTCTTT.

CDR3 sequence reads: CASSLNRGGTDTQYF. Written as DNA, the CDR3 is TGTGCCAGCAGCTTGAATCGAGGGGGCACAGATACGCAGTATTTT. The chain carries TRBV7-9 and TRBJ2-3; D tentatively fits TRBD1 or TRBD2 (5 bases each). There are 15 residues in the CDR3. From germline, CDR1 is SEHNR and CDR2 FQNEAQ (reference sequence). Deletions cut 3 bases from V and 1 base from J, with 11 bases between.

This clonotype was counted a few times. The CDR3 DNA is TGTGCCAGCAGTCCCTCCCCAACATCGGTGAGAGGAAACACCATATATTTT. It specifies CASSPSPTSVRGNTIYF. The rearrangement uses TRBV6-1 and TRBJ1-3; no clear D gene. This CDR3 is 17 amino acids long. The V gene lost 5 bases and the J gene lost 4 bases, with 21 bases spanning the gap. In germline, CDR1 is MNHNS, CDR2 SASEGT.

This clonotype was seen more than once but under ten times. The rearrangement links TRBV7-2 to TRBJ1-6; the D gene is possibly TRBD1 (5 bases). The length of the CDR3 is 14 residues. V was shortened by 3 bases and J by 10 bases, with 13 bases between the two germline ends. Germline V lookup: CDR1 SGHTA, CDR2 FQGNSA. CDR3 amino acids: CASSFSRVQSPLHF. The CDR3 bases are TGTGCCAGCAGCTTTTCCAGGGTGCAGTCACCCCTCCACTTT.

V is TRBV6-1 and J is TRBJ2-5, with 12 nucleotides matching TRBD2. The germline gives CDR1 MNHNS, CDR2 SASEGT. This CDR3 spans 15 amino acids. V was clipped by 6 bases and J by 5 bases; unmatched bases: 7. The DNA of the CDR3 is TGTGCCAGCAGCCCATCTAGCGGGGGGGGGGAGACCCAGTACTTC. This encodes CASSPSSGGGETQYF.

This clonotype was counted a few times. The V and J genes are TRBV20-1 and TRBJ2-7, with 11 bases fitting TRBD2. Per the germline V gene, CDR1 is DFQATT and CDR2 is SNEGSKA (reference sequence). V dropped 5 bases and J dropped 4; count of bases not matched to a gene: 4. This CDR3 has 13 residues. CDR3 bases: TGCAGTGCTCGGGCTAGCGGGGGGTACGAGCAGTACTTC. Translation gives CSARASGGYEQYF.

The V gene is TRBV5-6, the J gene TRBJ1-1; the D gene is possibly TRBD1 (5 bases). Germline V gene data show CDR1 as SGHDT and CDR2 as YYEEEE. V lost 1 base and J lost 1, with 14 bases in between. The CDR3 is made up of 16 amino acids. CDR3 loop: CASSLWGLGKNTEAFF. The CDR3 DNA reads as TGTGCCAGCAGCTTGTGGGGGTTGGGGAAGAACACTGAAGCTTTCTTT.

V is TRBV2 and J is TRBJ1-3; no definite D call. Germline lookup yields CDR1 SNHLY and CDR2 FYNNEI. The CDR3 loop spans 14 amino acids. V gave up 7 bases and J gave up 0 bases, with 10 bases separating them. The CDR3 bases are TGTGCCAGCATATACGGGAGCTCTGGAAACACCATATATTTT. Its translation is CASIYGSSGNTIYF.

A few counts support this clonotype. The rearrangement uses TRBV20-1 and TRBJ1-6; no clear D. This CDR3 comprises 16 residues. In germline, CDR1 is DFQATT, CDR2 SNEGSKA (reference sequence). Trimming removed 3 bases from V and 1 base from J, with 13 bases in between. The CDR3 sequence: CSARAQARSYNSPLHF. In DNA form, the CDR3 reads TGCAGTGCTAGGGCTCAGGCCAGGTCCTATAATTCACCCCTCCACTTT.

J is TRBJ2-3 and V is TRBV20-1; 12 positions agree with TRBD2. The CDR3 has 15 residues. V was clipped by 6 bases and J by 2 bases; unmatched bases: 6. Per germline, CDR1 DFQATT and CDR2 SNEGSKA (reference sequence). CDR3: CSATRLAGDTDTQYF. CDR3 bases: TGCAGTGCAACTCGACTAGCGGGGGACACAGATACGCAGTATTTT.

This clonotype was recorded only once. The chain couples TRBV11-3 to TRBJ2-3, with D tentatively TRBD1 (5 bases). The CDR3 consists of 14 residues. CDR1 is SGHNT and CDR2 is YENEEA in the germline V gene. V shed 5 bases and J shed 2 bases, with 11 bases lying between them. The CDR3 bases are TGTGCCAGCAGCCCAGGGATGAACACAGATACGCAGTATTTT. As protein: CASSPGMNTDTQYF.

V and J are TRBV14 and TRBJ2-6; the match to TRBD1 covers 11 bases. Trimming took 5 bases from V and 8 from J; bases not matched to a gene: 11. This CDR3 comprises 17 residues. Per the germline V gene, CDR1 is SGHDN and CDR2 is FVKESK. The CDR3 loop is CASSSTDRGHGTNVLTF. The CDR3 bases are TGTGCCAGCAGCTCGACGGACAGGGGGCACGGGACCAACGTCCTGACTTTC.

The sample holds a few counts of this clonotype. The rearrangement links TRBV7-2 to TRBJ1-6, with 7 positions matching TRBD1. The length of the CDR3 is 15 residues. CDR1 is SGHTA and CDR2 is FQGNSA in the germline V gene. V was clipped by 0 bases and J by 5 bases; unmatched bases: 1. The CDR3 here is CASSLAGTDNSPLHF. As DNA, the CDR3 is TGTGCCAGCAGCTTAGCGGGGACAGATAATTCACCCCTCCACTTT.

The V and J genes are TRBV5-4 and TRBJ2-7; 14 bases match TRBD2. Germline trimming cut 4 bases from V and 4 bases from J; bases unmatched to any gene: 4. The CDR3 is 15 residues long. Looked up from germline, CDR1 is SGHNT and CDR2 is YYREEE (reference sequence). The DNA for the CDR3 is TGTGCCAGCAGCACCGGGACTAGCGGGGGTTACGAGCAGTACTTC. Its translation is CASSTGTSGGYEQYF.

This clonotype showed up just once. The DNA for the CDR3 is TGTGCCAGCAGTTTCGGCAGGCGAGGGCTGGTATCAAAGGGCCATGAAGCTTTCTTT. Translated: CASSFGRRGLVSKGHEAFF. The genes are TRBV12-3 or TRBV12-4 and TRBJ1-1; D ambiguous. V was pared by 3 bases and J by 7 bases, with 30 bases between. The CDR3 has 19 amino acids.

This chain joins TRBV11-2 and TRBJ1-1; D perhaps matches TRBD1 (5 bases). V was cut by 3 bases and J by 8 bases, with 22 bases left in between. There are 16 residues in the CDR3. Germline CDR1 reads SGHAT; CDR2 reads FQNNGV. CDR3 bases: TGTGCCAGCAGCTTGCCAATTTCCCAGTGGGGCGCCGAAGCTTTCTTT. Its translation: CASSLPISQWGAEAFF.

The chain recombines TRBV2 with TRBJ2-7; D gene uncertain. This CDR3 comprises 15 residues. Looked up from germline, CDR1 is SNHLY and CDR2 is FYNNEI. Trimming pared 6 bases from V and 5 bases from J, leaving 20 bases between. The DNA for the CDR3 is TGTGCCAGCAGATCCAACGGTAGGGCTGCCCACGAGCAGTACTTC. Translating gives CASRSNGRAAHEQYF. The variable domain in full, completed from reference TRBV2 and TRBJ2-7, reads EPEVTQTPSHQVTQMGQEVILRCVPISNHLYFYWYRQILGQKVEFLVSFYNNEISEKSEIFDDQFSVERPDGSNFTLKIRSTKLEDSAMYFCASRSNGRAAHEQYFGPGTRLTVT.

Here the CDR3 DNA reads TGCAGTGCCCCCCCACCTGGAGAGACCCAGTACTTC. It translates to CSAPPPGETQYF. V is TRBV20-1 and J is TRBJ2-5; D remains ambiguous. The CDR3 runs 12 residues. Germline CDR1 and CDR2: DFQATT and SNEGSKA (reference sequence). V lost 6 bases, J lost 4 bases, and 12 bases lay in between.

The rearrangement links TRBV28 to TRBJ2-2; D is ambiguous. Trimming removed 6 bases from V and 6 bases from J, with 17 bases in between. The CDR3 extends over 15 amino acids. From germline, CDR1 is MDHEN and CDR2 SYDVKM. The CDR3 protein is CASSPLQTVPGELFF. Written as DNA, the CDR3 is TGTGCCAGCAGCCCACTTCAGACGGTTCCCGGGGAGCTGTTTTTT.

The chain joins TRBV5-6 to TRBJ1-5; no firm D call. CDR1 is SGHDT and CDR2 is YYEEEE in the germline V gene. The V gene lost 2 bases and the J gene lost 6 bases, with 6 bases spanning the gap. This CDR3 contains 12 residues. The CDR3 region has the DNA TGTGCCAGCAGCTTCTGGAGTCAGCCCCAGCATTTT. It yields the protein CASSFWSQPQHF.